The present T cell receptor (beta chain) was sequenced within a study of T cell changes during pregnancy in multiple sclerosis. This CDR3 contains 13 residues. Trimming removed 1 base from V and 7 bases from J, with 8 bases in between. Per the germline V gene, CDR1 is SGHVS and CDR2 is FNYEAQ. Measured with immunoSEQ multiplex PCR; TCRdb has only the in-frame clones, and not every one. Of 40,000 or so clones listed, 75% to 95% were seen once; the top ten hold 0.43%. Sequencing was performed on CD4+ T cells from peripheral blood mononuclear cells, taken in the third trimester of pregnancy. This TCR derives from a female donor with multiple sclerosis, enrolled in a pregnancy study. The chain uses TRBV7-6 and TRBJ1-5; D is unresolved. This CDR3 reads CASSLGEPQPQHF. The CDR3 DNA follows: TGTGCCAGCAGCTTAGGAGAGCCACAGCCCCAGCATTTT.